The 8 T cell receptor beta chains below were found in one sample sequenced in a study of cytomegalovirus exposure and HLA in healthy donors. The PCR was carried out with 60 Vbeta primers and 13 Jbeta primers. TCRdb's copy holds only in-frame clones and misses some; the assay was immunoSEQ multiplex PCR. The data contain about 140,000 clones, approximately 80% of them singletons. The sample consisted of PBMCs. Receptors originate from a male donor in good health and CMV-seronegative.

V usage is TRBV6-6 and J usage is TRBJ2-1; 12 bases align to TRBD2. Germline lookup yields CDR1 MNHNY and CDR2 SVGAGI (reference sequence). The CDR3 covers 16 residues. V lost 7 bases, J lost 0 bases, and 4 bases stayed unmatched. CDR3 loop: CASTLTSGSSYNEQFF. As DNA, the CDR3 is TGTGCCAGCACCTTGACTAGCGGGAGCTCCTACAATGAGCAGTTCTTC.

In nucleotides, the CDR3 is TGTGCCAGCAGTCCACTAGCGCTGAGGGGCGAGCAGTACTTC. It translates to CASSPLALRGEQYF. The chain has TRBV7-9 and TRBJ2-7, with 7 nucleotides matching TRBD2. The V segment lost 6 bases and the J segment 6 bases; nucleotides outside the gene matches: 11. This CDR3 has 14 residues. The germline V gene encodes CDR1 SEHNR and CDR2 FQNEAQ (reference sequence).

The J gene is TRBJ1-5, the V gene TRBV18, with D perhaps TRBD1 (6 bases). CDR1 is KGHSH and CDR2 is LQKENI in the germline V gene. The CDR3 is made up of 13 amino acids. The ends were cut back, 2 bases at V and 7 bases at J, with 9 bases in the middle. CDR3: CASSPEGDQPQHF. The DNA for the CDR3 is TGTGCCAGCTCACCAGAGGGGGACCAGCCCCAGCATTTT.

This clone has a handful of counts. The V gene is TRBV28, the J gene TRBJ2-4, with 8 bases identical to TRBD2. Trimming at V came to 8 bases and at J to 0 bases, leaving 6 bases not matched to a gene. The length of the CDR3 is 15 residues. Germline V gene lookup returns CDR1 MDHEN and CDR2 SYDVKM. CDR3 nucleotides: TGTGCCAGCCGGGGGGGAAGACTAGCCAAAAACATTCAGTACTTC. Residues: CASRGGRLAKNIQYF.

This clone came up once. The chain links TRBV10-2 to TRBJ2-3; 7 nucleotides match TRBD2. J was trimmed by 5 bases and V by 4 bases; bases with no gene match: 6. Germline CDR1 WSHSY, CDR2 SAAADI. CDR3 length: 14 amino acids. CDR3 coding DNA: TGCGCCAGCAGTGTCGGGGGGAGCCAAGATACGCAGTATTTT. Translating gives CASSVGGSQDTQYF.

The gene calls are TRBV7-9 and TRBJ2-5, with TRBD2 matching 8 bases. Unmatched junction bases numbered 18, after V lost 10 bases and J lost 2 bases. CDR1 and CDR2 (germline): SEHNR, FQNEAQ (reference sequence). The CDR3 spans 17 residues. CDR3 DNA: TGTGCCATCCGTCACCCTGCGTTAGCGGGACATCAAGAGACCCAGTACTTC. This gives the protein CAIRHPALAGHQETQYF.

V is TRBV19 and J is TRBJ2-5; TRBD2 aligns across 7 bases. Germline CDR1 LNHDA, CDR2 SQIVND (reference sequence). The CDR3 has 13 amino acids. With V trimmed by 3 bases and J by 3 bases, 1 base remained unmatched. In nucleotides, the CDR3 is TGTGCCAGTAGTATCCGGGGGGAAGAGACCCAGTACTTC. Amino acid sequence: CASSIRGEETQYF.

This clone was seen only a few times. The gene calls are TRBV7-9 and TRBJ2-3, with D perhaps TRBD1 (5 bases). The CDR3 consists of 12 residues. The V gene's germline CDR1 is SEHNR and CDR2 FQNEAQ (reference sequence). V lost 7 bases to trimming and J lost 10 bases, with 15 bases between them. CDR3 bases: TGTGCCAGCACCGACCACAGGCCTCCGCAGTATTTT. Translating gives CASTDHRPPQYF.